The clone carrying this TCR beta chain has at least ten counts. The data stem from a study of T cell repertoires in cytomegalovirus infection. Whole-study context: Matching HLA type and CMV infection were both indicated by public TCR beta signatures.

The CDR3 consists of 13 residues. Trimming cost V 9 bases and J 5 bases; bases outside gene matches: 6. Germline-derived CDR1 and CDR2 are KGHDR and SFDVKD. TCRdb re-called the reads with MiXCR, one entry per CDR3 protein. The sample lists around 180,000 distinct CDR3 sequences, roughly a fifth occurring once. The sequencing input was PBMCs. The sequence came from a human donor in good health (CMV status not recorded). Some clones in this sample may be carry-over from other donors' samples. The rearrangement joins TRBV24-1 to TRBJ1-5, with 7 bases fitting TRBD1. CDR3 loop: CATQWDSYQPQHF. Here the CDR3 DNA reads TGTGCCACCCAGTGGGACAGCTATCAGCCCCAGCATTTT.